Detailed here is one T cell receptor beta chain. The antigen is unknown. The V and J ends lost 8 bases and 0 bases, in that order; junction bases with no gene match: 18. This CDR3 has 18 amino acids. Germline CDR1 MNHEY, CDR2 SMNVEV (reference sequence). The record originates from a study of cytomegalovirus exposure and HLA in healthy donors. Findings and caveats of the study: There were some 150 TCR beta chains listed as cytomegalovirus-associated. A later analysis found first-cohort TCR clusters tended to co-occur in the 120 validation repertoires. Reportedly, cytomegalovirus status was diagnosed with high sensitivity and specificity.

Assay used: immunoSEQ multiplex PCR; TCRdb lists only in-frame clones, some missing. The sample yields approximately 200,000 clones, roughly 80% seen once. The V gene is TRBV27, the J gene TRBJ2-7; TRBD1 matches at 8 bases. The receptor was isolated from a man younger than 35 in good health and CMV-seropositive. Specimen: PBMCs. In DNA form, the CDR3 reads TGTGCCAGCCGATCCGGCGCAGGGGGCCTTTTCCTCTCCTACGAGCAGTACTTC. Residues: CASRSGAGGLFLSYEQYF.